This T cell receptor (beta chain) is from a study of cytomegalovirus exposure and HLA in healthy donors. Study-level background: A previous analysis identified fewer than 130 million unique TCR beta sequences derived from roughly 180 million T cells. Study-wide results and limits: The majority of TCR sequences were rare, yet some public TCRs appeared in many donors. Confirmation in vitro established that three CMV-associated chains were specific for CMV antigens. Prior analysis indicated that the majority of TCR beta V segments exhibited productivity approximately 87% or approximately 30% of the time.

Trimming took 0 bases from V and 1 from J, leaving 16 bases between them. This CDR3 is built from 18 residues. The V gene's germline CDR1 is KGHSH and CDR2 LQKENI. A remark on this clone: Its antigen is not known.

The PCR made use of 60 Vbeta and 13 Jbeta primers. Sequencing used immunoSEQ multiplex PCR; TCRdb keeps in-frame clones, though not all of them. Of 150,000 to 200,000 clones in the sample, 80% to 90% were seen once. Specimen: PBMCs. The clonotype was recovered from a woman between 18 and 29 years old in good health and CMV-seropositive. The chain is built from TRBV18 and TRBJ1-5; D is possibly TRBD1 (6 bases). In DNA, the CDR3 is TGTGCCAGCTCACCACCTCTTCTCGCAGGGGAAAGCAATCAGCCCCAGCATTTT. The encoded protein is CASSPPLLAGESNQPQHF.